This passage covers 21 T cell receptor beta chains from one sample sequenced in a study of blood T cell repertoires in COVID-19. TCRdb's copy holds only in-frame clones and misses some; the assay was immunoSEQ multiplex PCR. This table has approximately 390,000 clones, about 86% appearing once. The sequencing input was PBMCs or T cells enriched from blood (not recorded which). These receptors were taken from a woman between 45 and 65 years old who had recovered from COVID-19.

The rearrangement uses TRBV28 and TRBJ1-2; perhaps TRBD1 as D (5 bases). The CDR3 loop spans 14 amino acids. Trimming removed 10 bases from V and 4 bases from J, with 19 bases in between. The germline CDR1 and CDR2 sequences are MDHEN and SYDVKM. The chain's CDR3 is CATPSGGGGYGYTF. The CDR3 nucleotides are TGTGCCACCCCCTCGGGGGGGGGAGGCTATGGCTACACCTTC.

This clone was seen only once. The V and J genes are TRBV24-1 and TRBJ2-3, with no clear D. Germline V gives CDR1 KGHDR, CDR2 SFDVKD. The germline V and J ends were trimmed by 0 bases and 6 bases, with 6 bases remaining between them. This CDR3 contains 13 residues. CDR3 sequence (DNA): TGTGCCACCAGTGATTTGTATGTGGATACGCAGTATTTT. Encoded protein: CATSDLYVDTQYF.

The chain carries TRBV3-1 (or the pseudogene TRBV3-2) and TRBJ2-7, with D hard to call. The CDR3 contains 14 residues. Trimming shortened V by 0 bases and J by 4 bases, and 10 bases separated the two germline ends. Germline V lookup: CDR1 LGHDT, CDR2 YNNKEL (reference sequence). Here the CDR3 DNA reads TGTGCCAGCAGCCAAGATCCAAACTGGTACGAGCAGTACTTC. It encodes CASSQDPNWYEQYF.

In its sample, this clone was seen once. The rearrangement joins TRBV28 to TRBJ1-2, with 7 bases that match TRBD1. The CDR3 is made up of 16 amino acids. CDR1 is MDHEN and CDR2 is SYDVKM in the germline V gene. J was trimmed by 0 bases and V by 8 bases; bases with no gene match: 12. CDR3 loop: CASGNRQGLANYGYTF. The DNA for the CDR3 is TGTGCCAGCGGAAACCGACAGGGTCTAGCTAACTATGGCTACACCTTC.

This chain uses TRBV5-4 with TRBJ2-1; TRBD2 matches at 10 bases. The ends lost 4 bases at V and 4 bases at J; junction bases unmatched: 8. The germline V gene has CDR1 SGHNT and CDR2 YYREEE (reference sequence). This CDR3 comprises 16 residues. The CDR3 nucleotides are TGTGCCAGCAGCATACCAACTAGCGGGGCTTACAATGAGCAGTTCTTC. Its protein product is CASSIPTSGAYNEQFF. The whole variable domain, remainder taken from reference TRBV5-4 and TRBJ2-1, is ETGVTQSPTHLIKTRGQQVTLRCSSQSGHNTVSWYQQALGQGPQFIFQYYREEENGRGNFPPRFSGLQFPNYSSELNVNALELDDSALYLCASSIPTSGAYNEQFFGPGTRLTVL.

This clone was seen more than once but under ten times. This CDR3 reads CASSETPNSYEQYF. In nucleotides, the CDR3 is TGTGCCAGCAGCGAGACACCTAACTCCTACGAGCAGTACTTC. V and J are TRBV2 and TRBJ2-7; D uncertain. This CDR3 is built from 14 residues. Germline lookup yields CDR1 SNHLY and CDR2 FYNNEI. V was clipped by 6 bases and J by 0 bases, with 12 bases between them.

V usage is TRBV6-1 and J usage is TRBJ1-4; 7 positions match TRBD1. V trimming: 2 bases; J trimming: 10 bases; junction bases outside the gene matches: 10. This CDR3 region has 15 residues. CDR1 and CDR2 (germline): MNHNS, SASEGT. The CDR3 DNA is TGTGCCAGCAGTGAAAGGCCGCAGGGGGGCGGAAAACTGTTTTTT. The encoded protein is CASSERPQGGGKLFF.

CDR3 region: CAWSGDRRGADTQYF. The CDR3 nucleotides are TGTGCCTGGAGCGGCGACAGGCGGGGGGCAGATACGCAGTATTTT. The chain carries TRBV30 and TRBJ2-3; 8 bases map to TRBD2. Germline CDR1 reads GTSNPN; CDR2 reads SVGIG (reference sequence). The CDR3 length is 15 residues. With 3 bases clipped from V and 4 bases from J, the junction kept 9 bases outside the gene matches. Combining the CDR3 with reference TRBV30 and TRBJ2-3 gives the whole variable domain SQTIHQWPATLVQPVGSPLSLECTVEGTSNPNLYWYRQAAGRGLQLLFYSVGIGQISSEVPQNLSASRPQDRQFILSSKKLLLSDSGFYLCAWSGDRRGADTQYFGPGTRLTVL.

This chain joins TRBV19 and TRBJ1-6; TRBD1 matches 9 bases. The CDR3 loop spans 15 amino acids. V shed 7 bases, J shed 9 bases, and the junction held 10 bases outside the gene matches. Germline V gives CDR1 LNHDA, CDR2 SQIVND (reference sequence). This CDR3 reads CASNNPGQGGSPLHF. CDR3 coding DNA: TGTGCCAGTAATAACCCGGGACAGGGAGGTTCACCCCTCCACTTT.

This clone has more than one count but fewer than ten. The chain links TRBV19 to TRBJ1-2; D unresolved. CDR3 length: 15 amino acids. Germline loops: CDR1 LNHDA, CDR2 SQIVND (reference sequence). The V end lost 1 base, the J end lost 2 bases, and 11 bases lay between the germline ends. CDR3 in amino acids: CASSIVNRENYGYTF. Written as DNA, the CDR3 is TGTGCCAGTAGTATAGTAAACCGGGAGAACTATGGCTACACCTTC.

V gene TRBV7-9 combines with J gene TRBJ2-7, with 11 bases matching TRBD2. From germline, CDR1 is SEHNR and CDR2 FQNEAQ (reference sequence). This CDR3 contains 15 residues. After removal of 5 bases from V and 3 bases from J, the junction contained 6 bases not matched to a gene. DNA for the CDR3: TGTGCCAGCAGCCTCGGGACTAGCGGACTCTACGAGCAGTACTTC. This encodes CASSLGTSGLYEQYF.

This clone was seen just once. The chain links TRBV5-4 to TRBJ2-7; 8 positions match TRBD2. With 0 bases clipped from V and 3 bases from J, the junction kept 8 bases outside the gene matches. The CDR3 covers 16 residues. Germline CDR1 and CDR2: SGHNT and YYREEE (reference sequence). CDR3 sequence: CASSLAIAGSLYEQYF. As DNA, the CDR3 is TGTGCCAGCAGCTTGGCAATAGCGGGGAGCCTCTACGAGCAGTACTTC.

This sequence joins TRBV19 and TRBJ1-1; D might be TRBD1 (6 bases). CDR3 length: 16 residues. V was trimmed by 5 bases and J by 1 base, leaving 17 bases between them. Germline-derived CDR1 and CDR2 are LNHDA and SQIVND (reference sequence). The CDR3: CASSPSPRTANTEAFF. CDR3 nucleotide sequence: TGTGCCAGTAGTCCGAGCCCTCGGACAGCGAACACTGAAGCTTTCTTT. Full variable domain (missing parts from reference TRBV19 and TRBJ1-1): DGGITQSPKYLFRKEGQNVTLSCEQNLNHDAMYWYRQDPGQGLRLIYYSQIVNDFQKGDIAEGYSVSREKKESFPLTVTSAQKNPTAFYLCASSPSPRTANTEAFFGQGTRLTVV.

V and J are TRBV29-1 and TRBJ2-5; 11 bases agree with TRBD2. CDR3 length: 15 residues. CDR1 is SQVTM, CDR2 ANQGSEA, per germline. Losses at the gene ends were 7 bases for V and 2 bases for J; bases not matched to a gene: 9. Written as DNA, the CDR3 is TGCAGCGCTACGACTAGCGGGGCCTATCAAGAGACCCAGTACTTC. The encoded protein is CSATTSGAYQETQYF.

This chain uses TRBV20-1 with TRBJ1-1; D is ambiguous. The CDR3 has 10 amino acids. Trimming cost V 2 bases and J 6 bases, with 4 bases left between them. The germline CDR1 and CDR2 sequences are DFQATT and SNEGSKA (reference sequence). CDR3 coding DNA: TGCAGTGCTAGACGGGCTGAAGCTTTCTTT. Translating gives CSARRAEAFF.

This clone was seen just once. The chain combines TRBV19 with TRBJ2-1, with 11 nucleotides matching TRBD2. The length of the CDR3 is 15 residues. With 3 bases clipped from V and 5 bases from J, the junction kept 3 bases outside the gene matches. Germline V CDR1 and CDR2: LNHDA, SQIVND (reference sequence). The CDR3 loop is CASSIMGLADNEQFF. DNA of the CDR3: TGTGCCAGTAGTATCATGGGACTAGCGGACAATGAGCAGTTCTTC. Using reference TRBV19 and TRBJ2-1 for the parts outside the CDR3, the full variable domain is DGGITQSPKYLFRKEGQNVTLSCEQNLNHDAMYWYRQDPGQGLRLIYYSQIVNDFQKGDIAEGYSVSREKKESFPLTVTSAQKNPTAFYLCASSIMGLADNEQFFGPGTRLTVL.

This chain links TRBV5-5 with TRBJ1-5, with D perhaps TRBD1 (6 bases). The CDR3 contains 13 residues. Trimming removed 0 bases from V and 5 bases from J, with 6 bases in between. Germline values: CDR1 SGHKS, CDR2 YYEKEE (reference sequence). The CDR3 DNA is TGTGCCAGCAGCTTGGCAGGGGATCAGCCCCAGCATTTT. This translates into CASSLAGDQPQHF.

The chain carries TRBV19 and TRBJ2-5; TRBD1 aligns across 8 bases. V lost 1 base, J lost 5 bases, and 6 bases stayed unmatched. Germline CDR1 reads LNHDA; CDR2 reads SQIVND (reference sequence). The CDR3 length is 15 residues. CDR3 coding DNA: TGTGCCAGTAGTATAGTTCAGGGGGCATGGGAGACCCAGTACTTC. This encodes CASSIVQGAWETQYF.

V and J are TRBV6-5 and TRBJ1-1; maybe TRBD1 (6 bases). From germline, CDR1 is MNHEY and CDR2 SVGAGI. There are 13 residues in the CDR3. Deletions cut 6 bases from V and 4 bases from J, with 12 bases between. CDR3 bases: TGTGCCAGCAGGCCAGGGGAAGGCACTGAAGCTTTCTTT. Its translation is CASRPGEGTEAFF.

The chain employs TRBV5-5 and TRBJ1-1, with 7 positions matching TRBD1. This CDR3 spans 14 amino acids. The germline V gene has CDR1 SGHKS and CDR2 YYEKEE (reference sequence). V shed 7 bases, J shed 4 bases, and the junction held 10 bases outside the gene matches. The CDR3 DNA is TGTGCCAGCTGGGATAGGGGGCGGGCCACTGAAGCTTTCTTT. Translating it yields CASWDRGRATEAFF. Combining the CDR3 with reference TRBV5-5 and TRBJ1-1 gives the whole variable domain DAGVTQSPTHLIKTRGQQVTLRCSPISGHKSVSWYQQVLGQGPQFIFQYYEKEERGRGNFPDRFSARQFPNYSSELNVNALLLGDSALYLCASWDRGRATEAFFGQGTRLTVV.

The chain links TRBV28 to TRBJ2-3; a weak D match, TRBD2 (6 bases). Trimming removed 2 bases at V and 0 bases at J, with 9 bases between. The CDR3 extends over 15 amino acids. Germline V lookup: CDR1 MDHEN, CDR2 SYDVKM. The chain's CDR3 is CASSLGGLSTDTQYF. In nucleotides, the CDR3 is TGTGCCAGCAGTTTAGGGGGACTTAGCACAGATACGCAGTATTTT.